The present entry profiles one TCR beta chain with its context. The CDR3 consists of 18 residues. V was pared by 5 bases and J by 2 bases, with 7 bases of the junction left unmatched. TCR beta CDR3 region amplification was performed from RNA transcripts. Initially, a first-round RT-PCR of the TCR CDR3 employed the HTBI primer set. MiXCR, run by TCRdb on the multiplex PCR reads, gives a single entry per CDR3 protein. The table records hundreds of thousands of distinct CDR3 sequences, around 15% of them present only once. Criteria for exclusion of patients were uncontrolled infection, other autoimmune disease, pregnancy or lactation. Diagnoses used clinical symptoms, serum thyroxine and TRAb, thyroid ultrasound and orbital computed tomography. The sample is drawn from a study of T cells in Graves' hyperthyroidism and ophthalmopathy. Study-level information: Blood from the periphery was taken at initial diagnosis, before any treatment.

This rearrangement joins TRBV12-3 or TRBV12-4 to TRBJ2-1; 15 positions agree with TRBD2. The TCR originated in a woman aged 40 to 50 with Graves' hyperthyroidism. The specimen sequenced was blood. CDR3: CASSLGLAGGFAYNEQFF. CDR3 DNA: TGTGCCAGCAGTCTGGGACTAGCGGGAGGATTTGCCTACAATGAGCAGTTCTTC.